These 10 T cell receptor beta chains originate from one sample sequenced in a study of T cell repertoires in cytomegalovirus infection. MiXCR was run by TCRdb on the reads, yielding one entry per CDR3 protein. The sample lists about 310,000 distinct CDR3 sequences; more than 20% were seen once. No antigen has been identified for these receptors. Specimen: cultured PBMCs, collected from culture after CMV antigen stimulation. The receptor source for this set is a human donor in good health (CMV status not recorded). Some clones in this sample may be carry-over from other donors' samples.

The sample holds many counts of this clonotype. The chain has TRBV7-2 and TRBJ2-4, with TRBD1 as a possible D gene (6 bases). Germline V gene lookup returns CDR1 SGHTA and CDR2 FQGNSA. V gave up 4 bases and J gave up 2 bases, with 12 bases separating them. The CDR3 length is 15 residues. The CDR3 region is CASSSSGASKNIQYF. The DNA for the CDR3 is TGTGCCAGCAGCTCCTCAGGGGCTTCCAAAAACATTCAGTACTTC.

A few counts support this clonotype. With a much larger clone just one base away, this may be a read error. The chain combines TRBV12-3 or TRBV12-4 with TRBJ1-2; TRBD1 might be the D (5 bases). V shed 6 bases and J shed 1 base, with 9 bases lying between them. The CDR3 length is 13 residues. DNA of the CDR3: TGTGCCAGCAGCTCGGGACTTAACTATGGCTACACCTTC. Encoded protein: CASSSGLNYGYTF.

This clonotype was counted at least ten times. The rearrangement joins TRBV6-2 or TRBV6-3 to TRBJ1-3, with TRBD1 as a possible D gene (5 bases). Germline V gene lookup returns CDR1 MNHEY and CDR2 SVGEGT. Trimming removed 5 bases from V and 0 bases from J, with 14 bases in between. The CDR3 loop spans 16 amino acids. The CDR3 sequence is CASSRRDVRSGNTIYF. Written as DNA, the CDR3 is TGTGCCAGCAGTCGTCGGGACGTCCGCTCTGGAAACACCATATATTTT.

This clonotype was observed a handful of times. V gene TRBV5-1 combines with J gene TRBJ1-1; TRBD1 agrees at 7 bases. This CDR3 is 15 amino acids long. The ends lost 4 bases at V and 1 base at J; junction bases unmatched: 7. Germline values: CDR1 SGHRS, CDR2 YFSETQ. In DNA form, the CDR3 reads TGCGCCAGCAGCGTACGACAGGGAGGGAACACTGAAGCTTTCTTT. This gives the protein CASSVRQGGNTEAFF.

The table lists this clonotype with a few counts. The V call is TRBV12-3 or TRBV12-4, the J call TRBJ2-3; D is unresolved. The CDR3 has 13 amino acids. V shed 5 bases and J shed 4 bases, with 10 bases lying between them. The CDR3 sequence is CASSPQAADTQYF. CDR3 nucleotide sequence: TGTGCCAGCAGTCCTCAAGCAGCAGATACGCAGTATTTT.

The chain combines TRBV10-3 with TRBJ1-1, with D perhaps TRBD1 (6 bases). The ends were cut back, 10 bases at V and 1 base at J, with 10 bases in the middle. The length of the CDR3 is 12 residues. Germline loops: CDR1 ENHRY, CDR2 SYGVKD. CDR3 sequence (DNA): TGTGCCACTAGGACAGCGAACACTGAAGCTTTCTTT. It yields the protein CATRTANTEAFF.

V is TRBV19 and J is TRBJ2-1; 7 nucleotides line up with TRBD2. The ends lost 10 bases at V and 0 bases at J; junction bases unmatched: 9. This CDR3 contains 15 residues. Looked up from germline, CDR1 is LNHDA and CDR2 is SQIVND (reference sequence). The CDR3 DNA reads as TGTGCCACCAAAGAATGGACTAGCTCCTACAATGAGCAGTTCTTC. It encodes CATKEWTSSYNEQFF.

This clonotype was observed at least ten times. CDR3 DNA: TGTGCCAGCAGCCAACACGATCCAGGGACAGCAGATACGCAGTATTTT. Its translation: CASSQHDPGTADTQYF. The V gene is TRBV7-8, the J gene TRBJ2-3; 7 bases align to TRBD1. The CDR3 spans 16 residues. Germline V gene lookup returns CDR1 SGHVS and CDR2 FQNEAQ. Losses at the gene ends were 5 bases for V and 4 bases for J; bases not matched to a gene: 12.

The V call is TRBV20-1, the J call TRBJ2-5; 10 bases fit TRBD2. Per germline, CDR1 DFQATT and CDR2 SNEGSKA (reference sequence). The CDR3 is 14 residues long. V lost 4 bases and J lost 4; bases outside the gene matches: 6. The CDR3 spells CSAKLAGRGETQYF. The CDR3 DNA is TGCAGTGCTAAACTAGCGGGACGTGGAGAGACCCAGTACTTC.

The chain links TRBV10-1 to TRBJ1-5; no clear D. The CDR3 is made up of 13 amino acids. V dropped 4 bases and J dropped 4 bases, with 8 bases sitting between them. CDR1 is WNHNN, CDR2 SYGVQD, per germline (reference sequence). CDR3 bases: TGCGCCAGCAGTGCGGACCTTAATCAGCCCCAGCATTTT. Its protein is CASSADLNQPQHF.